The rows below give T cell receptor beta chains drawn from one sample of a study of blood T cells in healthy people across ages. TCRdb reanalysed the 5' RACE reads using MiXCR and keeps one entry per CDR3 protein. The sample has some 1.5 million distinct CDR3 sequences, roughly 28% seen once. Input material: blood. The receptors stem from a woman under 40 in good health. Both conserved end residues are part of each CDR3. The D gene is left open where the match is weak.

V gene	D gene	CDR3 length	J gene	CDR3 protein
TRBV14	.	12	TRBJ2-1	CASSVSGTEQFF
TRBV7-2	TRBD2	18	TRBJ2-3	CASSLRSGLAGNQDTQYF
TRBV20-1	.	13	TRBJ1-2	CSARPDINYGYTF
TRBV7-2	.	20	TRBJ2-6	CASSLIIRTGINSGANVLTF
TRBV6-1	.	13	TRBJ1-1	CASTRGGNTEAFF
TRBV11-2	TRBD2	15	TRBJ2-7	CASSEEGLAVYEQYF
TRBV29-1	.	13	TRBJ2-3	CSVALAKGDTQYF
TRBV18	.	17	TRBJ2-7	CASSPAGSIALPYEQYF
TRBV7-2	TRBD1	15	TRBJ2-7	CASSFPGTGTYEQYF
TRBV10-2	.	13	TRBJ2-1	CASSELGLNEQFF
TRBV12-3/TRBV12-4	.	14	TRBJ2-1	CASSPPRQYNEQFF
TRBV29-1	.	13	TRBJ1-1	CSVEDRTRTEAFF
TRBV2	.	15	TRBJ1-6	CASSVGFVANSPLHF
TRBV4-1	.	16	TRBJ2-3	CASSPVQGSGTDTQYF
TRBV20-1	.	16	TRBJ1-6	CSARDGGQGYNSPLHF
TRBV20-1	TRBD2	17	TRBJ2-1	CSARRTSPTSSYNEQFF
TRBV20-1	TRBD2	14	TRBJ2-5	CSARWRGGLETQYF
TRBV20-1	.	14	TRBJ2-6	CSARFGNGANVLTF
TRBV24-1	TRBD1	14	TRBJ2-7	CATSDTGVGDEQYF
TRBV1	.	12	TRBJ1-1	CTSSQEGAAAFF